Below, 18 T cell receptor beta chains from the same sample are listed, as sequenced in a study of low-dose radiotherapy and immunotherapy resistance in tumors. Gene-specific TRAV and TRBV primers were used for first-strand cDNA, covering alpha and beta chains. A constant-region primer paired with the V-primer adapter amplified TCRs over about 19 PCR cycles. TCRdb called the reads again in MiXCR, with one record for every CDR3 protein. The repertoire includes roughly 6,000 distinct CDR3 sequences, about two thirds of them detected once, and around an eighth sits in the top ten. The origin of the receptors is a human donor with advanced metastatic prostate, ovarian, gallbladder or colorectal cancer (not recorded which). This table probably holds off-target reads from a library built for another chain.

In nucleotides, the CDR3 is TGTGCCAGCAGCGGCGGAGGGATGGCCAAAAACATTCAGTACTTC. It specifies CASSGGGMAKNIQYF. The chain is built from TRBV6-2 or TRBV6-3 and TRBJ2-4, with a weak D call TRBD2 (6 bases). Germline CDR1 reads MNHEY; CDR2 reads SVGEGT. This CDR3 has 15 amino acids. Trimming removed 6 bases at V and 1 base at J, with 13 bases between.

The chain recombines TRBV28 with TRBJ2-7; D is possibly TRBD1 or TRBD2 (6 bases each). The V gene's germline CDR1 is MDHEN and CDR2 SYDVKM. Trimming took off 3 bases at V and 7 bases at J, with 16 bases between the two ends. The CDR3 spans 14 residues. Written as DNA, the CDR3 is TGTGCCAGCAGTTTTCGGCGGGAAAGGGGGGAGCAGTACTTC. It yields the protein CASSFRRERGEQYF.

V and J are TRBV28 and TRBJ2-3; 9 bases map to TRBD2. The trim removed 9 bases at V and 3 bases at J, leaving 10 bases unmatched. Germline-derived CDR1 and CDR2 are MDHEN and SYDVKM. The CDR3 spans 15 residues. CDR3 sequence reads: CASQPKAGGTDTQYF. The CDR3 DNA reads TGTGCCAGTCAGCCTAAAGCGGGAGGAACAGATACGCAGTATTTT.

The CDR3 sequence: CASSVSTVTGELFF. The CDR3 region has the DNA TGCGCCAGCAGCGTATCGACAGTCACCGGGGAGCTGTTTTTT. V is TRBV5-1 and J is TRBJ2-2; tentative D call: TRBD1 (5 bases). The V end lost 4 bases, the J end lost 4 bases, and 11 bases lay between the germline ends. The V gene's germline CDR1 is SGHRS and CDR2 YFSETQ. The CDR3 runs 14 residues. Drawing the rest from reference TRBV5-1 and TRBJ2-2, the complete variable domain is KAGVTQTPRYLIKTRGQQVTLSCSPISGHRSVSWYQQTPGQGLQFLFEYFSETQRNKGNFPGRFSGRQFSNSRSEMNVSTLELGDSALYLCASSVSTVTGELFFGEGSRLTVL.

This clonotype was counted only a few times. J is TRBJ2-2 and V is TRBV5-4; the D is unclear. Germline CDR1 is SGHNT and CDR2 is YYREEE (reference sequence). The CDR3 is 13 amino acids. Trimming pared 0 bases from V and 4 bases from J, leaving 4 bases between. CDR3 in amino acids: CASSLDSTGELFF. CDR3 nucleotides: TGTGCCAGCAGCTTGGACAGCACCGGGGAGCTGTTTTTT. Looking up the rest from reference TRBV5-4 and TRBJ2-2 gives the full variable domain: ETGVTQSPTHLIKTRGQQVTLRCSSQSGHNTVSWYQQALGQGPQFIFQYYREEENGRGNFPPRFSGLQFPNYSSELNVNALELDDSALYLCASSLDSTGELFFGEGSRLTVL.

The chain carries TRBV11-1 and TRBJ2-7; D possibly corresponds to TRBD2 (5 bases). V shed 4 bases and J shed 6 bases, with 7 bases lying between them. Germline-derived CDR1 and CDR2 are SGHAT and FQDESV (reference sequence). This CDR3 has 11 amino acids. CDR3: CASSSGFEQYF. In DNA, the CDR3 is TGTGCCAGCAGCTCGGGGTTCGAGCAGTACTTC.

The chain couples TRBV5-1 to TRBJ2-1; TRBD1 agrees at 7 bases. This CDR3 has 15 residues. The junction had 13 bases not matched to a gene; V was cut back by 0 bases and J by 13 bases. Germline-derived CDR1 and CDR2 are SGHRS and YFSETQ. The CDR3 spells CASSLGETGSRLQFF. In DNA form, the CDR3 reads TGCGCCAGCAGCTTGGGTGAGACAGGGAGTCGCCTTCAGTTCTTC.

This clonotype was seen only a few times. The chain is built from TRBV5-1 and TRBJ2-7; TRBD1 aligns across 9 bases. The CDR3 extends over 15 amino acids. Germline loops: CDR1 SGHRS, CDR2 YFSETQ. The ends lost 3 bases at V and 6 bases at J; junction bases unmatched: 10. The CDR3 coding sequence is TGCGCCAGCAGCTGGATGGGACAGGGACCCAGCGAGCAGTACTTC. This encodes CASSWMGQGPSEQYF.

The chain uses TRBV2 and TRBJ1-1, with D tentatively TRBD1 (6 bases). V was clipped by 6 bases and J by 5 bases, with 16 bases between them. Germline CDR1 is SNHLY and CDR2 is FYNNEI. The CDR3 runs 14 residues. The CDR3 loop reads CASRVNPGTTEAFF. The CDR3 DNA follows: TGTGCCAGCAGGGTAAACCCCGGGACAACTGAAGCTTTCTTT.

The chain has TRBV19 and TRBJ2-3, with TRBD2 matching over 11 bases. V lost 6 bases to trimming and J lost 2 bases; unmatched junction nucleotides: 4. The CDR3 has 15 amino acids. Germline CDR1 reads LNHDA; CDR2 reads SQIVND (reference sequence). CDR3 loop: CASSGTSGFTDTQYF. The DNA for the CDR3 is TGTGCCAGTAGCGGGACTAGCGGCTTCACAGATACGCAGTATTTT.

The chain couples TRBV29-1 to TRBJ2-1, with D perhaps matching TRBD1 or TRBD2 (5 bases each). Germline loops: CDR1 SQVTM, CDR2 ANQGSEA. The CDR3 is 13 residues long. Trimming took 7 bases from V and 7 from J, leaving 17 bases between them. CDR3 coding DNA: TGCAGCGCCCCAGCGGCAGGGTGGAATGAGCAGTTCTTC. Translating gives CSAPAAGWNEQFF.

The rearrangement joins TRBV5-1 to TRBJ2-1, with D possibly TRBD2 on 5 matching bases. Trimming left V 0 bases short and J 6 bases short, with 10 bases between. This CDR3 comprises 14 residues. The germline CDR1 and CDR2 sequences are SGHRS and YFSETQ. The CDR3 DNA follows: TGCGCCAGCAGCTTGGAACTAGGAGGCAATGAGCAGTTCTTC. Translation gives CASSLELGGNEQFF.

This chain connects TRBV28 to TRBJ2-1; 7 nucleotides match TRBD2. V lost 7 bases, J lost 8 bases, and 5 bases stayed unmatched. The CDR3 runs to 12 residues. Per germline, CDR1 MDHEN and CDR2 SYDVKM. CDR3 sequence reads: CASMRENHEQFF. Here the CDR3 DNA reads TGTGCCAGCATGCGGGAGAATCATGAGCAGTTCTTC.

The rearrangement links TRBV5-1 to TRBJ2-5; the D call may be TRBD1 or TRBD2 (6 bases each). The CDR3 runs to 14 residues. The germline V gene has CDR1 SGHRS and CDR2 YFSETQ. Trimming pared 0 bases from V and 4 bases from J, leaving 10 bases between. CDR3 nucleotides: TGCGCCAGCAGCTTGGTTGGGGGGCCAGAGACCCAGTACTTC. Protein sequence: CASSLVGGPETQYF.

This clonotype was counted only a few times. The gene calls are TRBV5-1 and TRBJ2-1, with TRBD2 matching over 7 bases. This CDR3 has 16 amino acids. The germline V gene encodes CDR1 SGHRS and CDR2 YFSETQ. Trimming took 4 bases from V and 7 from J; bases not matched to a gene: 14. The CDR3 loop is CASSPSGGGVRNEQFF. In DNA, the CDR3 is TGCGCCAGCAGCCCCTCGGGCGGGGGTGTACGGAATGAGCAGTTCTTC.

The genes are TRBV29-1 and TRBJ2-7; 7 nucleotides agree with TRBD1. Germline V gives CDR1 SQVTM, CDR2 ANQGSEA. Trimming at V came to 8 bases and at J to 5 bases, leaving 9 bases not matched to a gene. The CDR3 sequence is 12 residues long. The DNA for the CDR3 is TGCAGCTGCTTTCGAGGGGGCAACGAGCAGTACTTC. The encoded protein is CSCFRGGNEQYF.

The chain links TRBV29-1 to TRBJ2-1; 9 nucleotides line up with TRBD2. Germline V gene data show CDR1 as SQVTM and CDR2 as ANQGSEA. Losses at the gene ends were 4 bases for V and 1 base for J; bases not matched to a gene: 8. The CDR3 sequence is 16 residues long. Here the CDR3 reads CSVVPSGDTSYNEQFF. The CDR3 nucleotides read TGCAGCGTTGTTCCTAGCGGGGACACTTCCTACAATGAGCAGTTCTTC.

V usage is TRBV28 and J usage is TRBJ2-7, with 10 bases fitting TRBD1. The CDR3 runs to 12 residues. Germline CDR1 and CDR2: MDHEN and SYDVKM. Trimming cost V 7 bases and J 6 bases; bases outside gene matches: 3. CDR3 loop: CASTGQGGEQYF. As DNA, the CDR3 is TGTGCCAGCACAGGACAGGGGGGCGAGCAGTACTTC.